This TCR beta chain comes out of a study of cytomegalovirus exposure and HLA in healthy donors. Study-wide background: The Caucasian-associated ancestry cluster contained 65% to 85% of the approximately 410 genotyped donors. Whole-study findings and limits: The likely origin of a cluster of highly shared sequence variants was a sequencing artifact. In an earlier analysis, most TCR beta V segments were productive about 87% or about 30% of the time.

A word on this clone: No antigen is known for it.

The CDR3 runs 13 residues. The germline V gene has CDR1 MNHEY and CDR2 SMNVEV (reference sequence). Trimming took off 3 bases at V and 3 bases at J, with 6 bases between the two ends. Researchers ran the PCR with 60 Vbeta and 13 Jbeta primers. Profiling relied on immunoSEQ multiplex PCR, and the TCRdb table lists in-frame clones only, not all of them. The data contain 120,000 or so clones, over 65% of them singletons. The chain employs TRBV27 and TRBJ2-1; D unclear. This TCR derives from a young man in good health and CMV-seropositive. The source material was PBMCs. CDR3 residues: CASSFGSYNEQFF. Here the CDR3 DNA reads TGTGCCAGCAGTTTTGGCAGCTACAATGAGCAGTTCTTC.